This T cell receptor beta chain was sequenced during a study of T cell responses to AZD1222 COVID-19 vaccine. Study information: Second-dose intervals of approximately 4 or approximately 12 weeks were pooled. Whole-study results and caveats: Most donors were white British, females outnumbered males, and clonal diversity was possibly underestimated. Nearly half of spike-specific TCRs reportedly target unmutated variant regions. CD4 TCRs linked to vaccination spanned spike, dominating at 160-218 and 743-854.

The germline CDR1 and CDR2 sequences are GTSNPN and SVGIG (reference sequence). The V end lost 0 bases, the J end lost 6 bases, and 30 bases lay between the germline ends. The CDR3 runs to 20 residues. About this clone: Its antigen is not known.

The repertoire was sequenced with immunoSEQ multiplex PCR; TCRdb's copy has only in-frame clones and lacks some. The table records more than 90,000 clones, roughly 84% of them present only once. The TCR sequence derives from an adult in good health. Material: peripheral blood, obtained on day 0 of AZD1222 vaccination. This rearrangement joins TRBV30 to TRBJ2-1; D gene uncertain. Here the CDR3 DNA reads TGTGCCTGGAGTGTACGAAACATAGGACCCCCTCTAATCGTGTGCAATGAGCAGTTCTTC. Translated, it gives CAWSVRNIGPPLIVCNEQFF. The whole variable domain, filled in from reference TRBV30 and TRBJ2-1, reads SQTIHQWPATLVQPVGSPLSLECTVEGTSNPNLYWYRQAAGRGLQLLFYSVGIGQISSEVPQNLSASRPQDRQFILSSKKLLLSDSGFYLCAWSVRNIGPPLIVCNEQFFGPGTRLTVL.